This T cell receptor (beta chain) originates from a study of blood T cell repertoires in COVID-19. Overall study context: The samples span acute and convalescent COVID-19 from the United States, Italy and Spain. The cDNA or gDNA used as material had been derived from T cells, B-cell-depleted T cells, or PBMCs.

J lost 4 bases, V lost 4 bases, and 15 bases had no gene match. Germline loops: CDR1 MNHEY, CDR2 SVGEGT. This CDR3 contains 19 residues. In the source study's methods: Amplifying reference gene primers gave estimates of nucleated cell counts. Measured with immunoSEQ multiplex PCR; TCRdb has only the in-frame clones, and not every one. That table gives V, J and clone size, and the DNA gave D and trimming. The sample includes 97,000 or so clones, approximately 80% of them seen just once. Sequenced material: peripheral blood. The V gene is TRBV6-2 or TRBV6-3, the J gene TRBJ2-5; TRBD2 matches 13 bases. The TCR was taken from a man aged 55 to 70 with active or convalescent COVID-19. CDR3 sequence: CASSSEGRLAGGQGETQYF. Here the CDR3 DNA reads TGTGCCAGCAGTTCAGAGGGGCGACTAGCGGGAGGCCAGGGAGAGACCCAGTACTTC.